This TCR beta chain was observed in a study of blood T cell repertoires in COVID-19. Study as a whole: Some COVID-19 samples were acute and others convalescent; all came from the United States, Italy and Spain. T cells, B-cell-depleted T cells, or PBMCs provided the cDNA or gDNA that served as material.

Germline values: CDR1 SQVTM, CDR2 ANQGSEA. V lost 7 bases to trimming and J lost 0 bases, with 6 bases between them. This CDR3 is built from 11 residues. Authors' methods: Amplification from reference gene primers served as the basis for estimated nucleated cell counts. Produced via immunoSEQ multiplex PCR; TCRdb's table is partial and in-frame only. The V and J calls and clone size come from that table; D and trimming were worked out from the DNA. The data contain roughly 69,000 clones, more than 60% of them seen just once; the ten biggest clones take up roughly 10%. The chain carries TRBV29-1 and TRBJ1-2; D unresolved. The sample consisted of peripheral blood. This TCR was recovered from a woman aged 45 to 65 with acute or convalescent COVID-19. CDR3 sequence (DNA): TGCAGCGGCTTAGCTAACTATGGCTACACCTTC. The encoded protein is CSGLANYGYTF.